This is a list of T cell receptor beta chains from one sample in a study of cytomegalovirus exposure and HLA in healthy donors. Clones were sequenced by immunoSEQ multiplex PCR, and TCRdb holds only the in-frame ones, with some missing. Here the sample spans about 160,000 clones, approximately 80% being singletons. Sequencing used PBMCs. The receptor set was obtained from a woman younger than 45 in good health and CMV-seronegative. The CDR3 runs from the conserved cysteine through the conserved F or W. D genes are given only for firm matches. Clone size, where shown, is once, few, many, or a class for clones that have expanded.

V: TRBV25-1
J: TRBJ2-2
D: TRBD1
size: -
CDR3: CASSELQGDRSELFF
DNA: TGTGCCAGCAGTGAACTACAGGGGGACAGGTCAGAGCTGTTTTTT

V: TRBV5-4
J: TRBJ1-5
D: -
size: -
CDR3: CASSLRGRAGQHSNQPQHF
DNA: TGTGCCAGCAGCTTGCGAGGACGTGCTGGACAGCATAGCAATCAGCCCCAGCATTTT

V: TRBV6-5
J: TRBJ1-6
D: TRBD1
size: few
CDR3: CASRSGTDNSPLHF
DNA: TGTGCCAGTCGCTCCGGGACAGACAATTCACCCCTCCACTTT

V: TRBV25-1
J: TRBJ1-5
D: -
size: -
CDR3: CASSEHEGVQPQHF
DNA: TGTGCCAGCAGTGAGCATGAGGGGGTTCAGCCCCAGCATTTT

V: TRBV15
J: TRBJ1-2
D: TRBD1
size: -
CDR3: CATSLESAMDRFYGYTF
DNA: TGTGCCACCAGCCTGGAATCTGCGATGGACAGGTTTTATGGCTACACCTTC

V: TRBV27
J: TRBJ2-2
D: -
size: -
CDR3: CASSPLGGSMSGELFF
DNA: TGTGCCAGCAGTCCCCTAGGGGGATCGATGTCCGGGGAGCTGTTTTTT

V: TRBV7-6
J: TRBJ2-7
D: -
size: -
CDR3: CASSLEGGWAYEQYF
DNA: TGTGCCAGCAGCTTAGAGGGAGGCTGGGCGTACGAGCAGTACTTC

V: TRBV5-1
J: TRBJ2-7
D: -
size: few
CDR3: CASSLAEELYPYEQYF
DNA: TGCGCCAGCAGCTTGGCCGAGGAGCTCTACCCCTACGAGCAGTACTTC

V: TRBV4-1
J: TRBJ2-5
D: -
size: -
CDR3: CASSPIKGRGSQETQYF
DNA: TGCGCCAGCAGCCCCATTAAAGGGCGGGGCAGCCAAGAGACCCAGTACTTC

V: TRBV25-1
J: TRBJ2-2
D: TRBD1
size: -
CDR3: CASSVLRTGNTGELFF
DNA: TGTGCCAGCAGTGTACTAAGGACAGGGAACACCGGGGAGCTGTTTTTT

V: TRBV30
J: TRBJ1-5
D: TRBD1
size: -
CDR3: CAWSVLNRGDQPQHF
DNA: TGTGCCTGGAGTGTACTCAACAGGGGGGATCAGCCCCAGCATTTT

V: TRBV7-9
J: TRBJ2-7
D: TRBD2
size: -
CDR3: CASSLTSGLYEQYF
DNA: TGTGCCAGCAGCTTGACTAGCGGACTCTACGAGCAGTACTTC

V: TRBV5-8
J: TRBJ2-3
D: TRBD1
size: once
CDR3: CASSAHRGASTDTQYF
DNA: TGTGCCAGCAGCGCCCACAGGGGCGCTAGCACAGATACGCAGTATTTT

V: TRBV12-5
J: TRBJ2-2
D: TRBD1
size: -
CDR3: CASGQDRGRGTGELFF
DNA: TGTGCTAGTGGACAGGACAGGGGGCGCGGCACCGGGGAGCTGTTTTTT

V: TRBV5-1
J: TRBJ2-1
D: TRBD2
size: -
CDR3: CASSLDGTSGNEQFF
DNA: TGCGCCAGCAGCTTGGACGGGACTAGCGGGAATGAGCAGTTCTTC

V: TRBV12-5
J: TRBJ2-5
D: -
size: -
CDR3: CASGLVDPGQEEETQYF
DNA: TGTGCTAGTGGTTTGGTCGATCCGGGACAAGAAGAAGAGACCCAGTACTTC

V: TRBV5-1
J: TRBJ2-3
D: -
size: once
CDR3: CASSLIFQAKADTQYF
DNA: TGCGCCAGCAGCTTGATATTTCAGGCCAAGGCAGATACGCAGTATTTT

V: TRBV6-5
J: TRBJ1-1
D: TRBD1
size: -
CDR3: CASSYSIGTGSEAFF
DNA: TGTGCCAGCAGTTACTCGATAGGGACAGGGTCTGAAGCTTTCTTT

V: TRBV5-4
J: TRBJ1-1
D: TRBD1
size: -
CDR3: CASSYKTGSGTEAFF
DNA: TGTGCCAGCAGCTATAAGACAGGGTCGGGCACTGAAGCTTTCTTT

V: TRBV5-1
J: TRBJ2-7
D: -
size: -
CDR3: CASSFELASYEQYF
DNA: TGCGCCAGCAGCTTTGAACTAGCAAGCTACGAGCAGTACTTC

V: TRBV5-1
J: TRBJ2-1
D: -
size: -
CDR3: CASSLGDSIYNEQFF
DNA: TGCGCCAGCAGCTTGGGGGACTCCATCTACAATGAGCAGTTCTTC

V: TRBV4-1
J: TRBJ2-3
D: TRBD2
size: -
CDR3: CASSQVRAGLVSDTQYF
DNA: TGCGCCAGCAGCCAAGTCCGCGCGGGACTAGTCTCAGATACGCAGTATTTT

V: TRBV5-4
J: TRBJ2-7
D: -
size: -
CDR3: CASSLARGGSYEQYF
DNA: TGTGCCAGCAGCTTGGCCCGGGGAGGAAGCTACGAGCAGTACTTC

V: TRBV4-1
J: TRBJ1-1
D: -
size: -
CDR3: CASSRVGGSNTEAFF
DNA: TGCGCCAGCAGCCGGGTAGGGGGTTCGAACACTGAAGCTTTCTTT

V: TRBV7-2
J: TRBJ2-7
D: TRBD2
size: few
CDR3: CASSSLTSGSSYEQYF
DNA: TGTGCCAGCAGCTCCCTGACTAGCGGGAGCTCCTACGAGCAGTACTTC

V: TRBV7-9
J: TRBJ1-3
D: -
size: -
CDR3: CASSSLMRARGVSGNTIYF
DNA: TGTGCCAGCAGTTCTCTAATGAGGGCCCGGGGGGTCTCTGGAAACACCATATATTTT

V: TRBV5-1
J: TRBJ2-7
D: -
size: -
CDR3: CASSPVVGGEQYF
DNA: TGCGCCAGCAGCCCGGTGGTTGGAGGCGAGCAGTACTTC

V: TRBV19
J: TRBJ2-7
D: TRBD1
size: -
CDR3: CASSSTGGPLHEQYF
DNA: TGTGCCAGTAGTAGTACAGGGGGCCCACTTCACGAGCAGTACTTC

V: TRBV5-8
J: TRBJ2-7
D: -
size: few
CDR3: CASRRVFLYEQYF
DNA: TGTGCCAGCCGTCGGGTATTCCTTTACGAGCAGTACTTC

V: TRBV19
J: TRBJ2-3
D: TRBD1
size: -
CDR3: CASSIGTGDGDTQYF
DNA: TGTGCCAGTAGTATTGGGACAGGGGACGGAGATACGCAGTATTTT

V: TRBV28
J: TRBJ1-6
D: TRBD1
size: -
CDR3: CASSEYPGQGYNSPLHF
DNA: TGTGCCAGCAGTGAATACCCCGGACAGGGTTATAATTCACCCCTCCACTTT

V: TRBV13
J: TRBJ1-2
D: TRBD1
size: -
CDR3: CASSPWGRQGNYGYTF
DNA: TGTGCCAGCAGCCCCTGGGGTCGACAGGGAAACTATGGCTACACCTTC

V: TRBV5-6
J: TRBJ2-2
D: TRBD1
size: -
CDR3: CASSWGTGGFTGELFF
DNA: TGTGCCAGCAGCTGGGGGACAGGGGGCTTCACCGGGGAGCTGTTTTTT

V: TRBV7-9
J: TRBJ2-5
D: -
size: -
CDR3: CASSLNQGRETQYF
DNA: TGTGCCAGCAGCTTAAATCAGGGCAGGGAGACCCAGTACTTC

V: TRBV6-6
J: TRBJ1-3
D: -
size: -
CDR3: CASSGQLSGNTIYF
DNA: TGTGCCAGCAGCGGACAGCTCTCTGGAAACACCATATATTTT

V: TRBV9
J: TRBJ2-1
D: -
size: -
CDR3: CASSVGGGTSKFF
DNA: -

V: TRBV9
J: TRBJ1-2
D: TRBD1
size: -
CDR3: CASSGGTGMYGYTF
DNA: TGTGCCAGCAGCGGAGGGACAGGGATGTATGGCTACACCTTC

V: TRBV7-3
J: TRBJ2-7
D: TRBD1
size: -
CDR3: CASSLTAVRGSYEQYF
DNA: TGTGCCAGCAGCTTAACGGCGGTCAGGGGGTCGTACGAGCAGTACTTC

V: TRBV27
J: TRBJ1-1
D: -
size: -
CDR3: CASSLWGDTEAFF
DNA: TGTGCCAGCAGTTTATGGGGGGACACTGAAGCTTTCTTT

V: TRBV9
J: TRBJ1-5
D: -
size: -
CDR3: CASSPRGSQPQHF
DNA: TGTGCCAGCAGCCCTCGGGGTAGTCAGCCCCAGCATTTT

V: TRBV27
J: TRBJ2-7
D: -
size: -
CDR3: CASSFGVRTYEQYF
DNA: TGTGCCAGCAGTTTTGGTGTCAGAACCTACGAGCAGTACTTC

V: TRBV6-5
J: TRBJ2-7
D: TRBD1
size: once
CDR3: CASSDRDRGGEQYF
DNA: TGTGCCAGCAGTGACAGGGACAGGGGAGGCGAGCAGTACTTC

V: TRBV27
J: TRBJ2-1
D: TRBD2
size: -
CDR3: CASSHTLEAGGLNEQFF
DNA: TGTGCCAGCAGCCATACCCTAGAAGCGGGAGGGTTAAATGAGCAGTTCTTC

V: TRBV5-6
J: TRBJ2-1
D: TRBD1
size: once
CDR3: CASTLPGTGVHEQFF
DNA: TGTGCCAGCACCCTCCCTGGGACAGGGGTCCATGAGCAGTTCTTC

V: TRBV5-4
J: TRBJ2-3
D: -
size: -
CDR3: CASSSGEGSPDTQYF
DNA: TGTGCCAGCAGCTCGGGAGAGGGGTCCCCAGATACGCAGTATTTT

V: TRBV29-1
J: TRBJ1-2
D: -
size: once
CDR3: CSVERTGYGYTF
DNA: TGCAGCGTTGAACGTACAGGATATGGCTACACCTTC

V: TRBV10-2
J: TRBJ1-2
D: -
size: once
CDR3: CASSEPRGVYTF
DNA: TGCGCCAGCAGTGAGCCCAGGGGTGTCTACACCTTC

V: TRBV6-1
J: TRBJ2-5
D: -
size: -
CDR3: CASTDGYQETQYF
DNA: TGTGCCAGCACCGACGGGTACCAAGAGACCCAGTACTTC

V: TRBV25-1
J: TRBJ2-7
D: -
size: -
CDR3: CASSQFYEQYF
DNA: TGTGCCAGCAGCCAATTCTACGAGCAGTACTTC

V: TRBV19
J: TRBJ2-1
D: TRBD2
size: -
CDR3: CASKTQAGGPSHDEQFF
DNA: TGTGCCAGTAAGACCCAAGCGGGGGGGCCTTCTCACGATGAGCAGTTCTTC

V: TRBV4-1
J: TRBJ1-1
D: TRBD1
size: few
CDR3: CASSHRQGVTEAFF
DNA: TGCGCCAGCAGCCACAGACAGGGGGTAACTGAAGCTTTCTTT

V: TRBV6-5
J: TRBJ1-3
D: -
size: few
CDR3: CASTTGNSGNTIYF
DNA: TGTGCCAGCACAACAGGGAACTCTGGAAACACCATATATTTT

V: TRBV28
J: TRBJ2-7
D: -
size: -
CDR3: CASSFRNAGSYEQYF
DNA: TGTGCCAGCAGTTTCCGAAATGCAGGATCCTACGAGCAGTACTTC

V: TRBV29-1
J: TRBJ1-1
D: -
size: -
CDR3: CSGSQGTNTEAFF
DNA: TGCAGCGGATCTCAGGGGACCAACACTGAAGCTTTCTTT

V: TRBV7-3
J: TRBJ2-5
D: -
size: -
CDR3: CASSRSSVETQYF
DNA: TGTGCCAGCAGCAGGAGCTCCGTGGAGACCCAGTACTTC

V: TRBV28
J: TRBJ2-2
D: -
size: -
CDR3: CASSPLDYPGELFF
DNA: TGTGCCAGCAGTCCCCTAGACTATCCCGGGGAGCTGTTTTTT

V: TRBV10-2
J: TRBJ1-5
D: -
size: -
CDR3: CASSEIAGAWGNQPQHF
DNA: TGCGCCAGCAGTGAAATTGCGGGGGCTTGGGGCAATCAGCCCCAGCATTTT

V: TRBV5-4
J: TRBJ2-3
D: -
size: -
CDR3: CASSLEGGTDTQYF
DNA: TGTGCCAGCAGCTTAGAGGGGGGCACAGATACGCAGTATTTT

V: TRBV7-8
J: TRBJ1-2
D: -
size: -
CDR3: CASSRGLGYGYTF
DNA: TGTGCCAGCAGCAGGGGTTTAGGCTATGGCTACACCTTC

V: TRBV25-1
J: TRBJ2-1
D: TRBD2
size: -
CDR3: CASSKRGVMDEQFF
DNA: TGTGCCAGCAGTAAGCGGGGGGTGATGGATGAGCAGTTCTTC